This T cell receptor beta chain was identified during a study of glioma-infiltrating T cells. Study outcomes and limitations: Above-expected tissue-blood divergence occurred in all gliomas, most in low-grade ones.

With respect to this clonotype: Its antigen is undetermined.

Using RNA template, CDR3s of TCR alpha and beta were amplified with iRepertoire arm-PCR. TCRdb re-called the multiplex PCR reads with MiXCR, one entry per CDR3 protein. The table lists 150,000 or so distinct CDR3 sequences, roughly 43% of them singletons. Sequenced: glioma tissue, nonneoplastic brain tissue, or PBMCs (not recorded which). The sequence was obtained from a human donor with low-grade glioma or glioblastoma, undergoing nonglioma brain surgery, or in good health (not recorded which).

CDR3 amino acids: CSQGWGTDTQYF. The CDR3 region has the DNA TGCAGCCAGGGGTGGGGCACAGATACGCAGTATTTT. V is TRBV20-1 and J is TRBJ2-3, with a tentative D call TRBD1 (6 bases). CDR1 DFQATT and CDR2 SNEGSKA come from the germline V gene (reference sequence). This CDR3 comprises 12 residues.